This T cell receptor beta chain was recovered during a study of CD8+ T cells in alopecia areata (dated by TCRdb to the late 2010s). General notes on the study: Treated patients were enrolled in an open-label pilot trial of oral tofacitinib at 5 to 10 mg twice daily for moderate-to-severe alopecia areata. Tofacitinib was administered for 6 to 18 months, and 6 months of follow-up off drug were then conducted to assess delayed response and recurrence. Disease severity in treated patients was measured with the SALT score, which quantifies the percentage of affected scalp surface area. High-throughput TCRbeta sequencing was used to examine T cell clonal expansion in alopecia areata in both the C3H/HeJ mouse model and human patients. In humans, TCRbeta sequencing was performed on scalp tissue and on sorted CD4+ and CD8+ peripheral blood T cells from healthy controls and from patients with patchy or totalis/universalis alopecia areata. Biopsies were taken from tofacitinib-treated patients at baseline and again at 4 and 24 weeks into treatment, and several of those patients also had a later scalp biopsy. Clonality in the scalp was compared among normal scalp (n=4), patchy alopecia areata scalp (n=8), and alopecia totalis/universalis scalp (n=8). RNA was extracted with the PAXgene miRNA kit for fixed scalp, the miRNeasy kit for PBMCs, and the RNeasy kit for mouse skin. TCRbeta CDR3 regions were amplified by immunoSEQ multiplex PCR with 35 Vbeta forward and 13 Jbeta reverse primers. Overall study outcomes, separate from this receptor: Shared TCR sequences between patients were less evident than in mice, which may be partly attributable to HLA diversity in the patient population. Tofacitinib significantly decreased scalp clonality and the number of expanded CD8+ clones among the top 100 scalp clones. Lesional scalp, especially in alopecia totalis/universalis, showed higher clonality and more expanded CD8+ clones than normal scalp, suggesting antigenic drive. During tofacitinib treatment, many expanded lesional clones remained in scalp and blood, and this persistence may partly explain relapse after treatment is stopped. Because the treated cohort was small and included a single nonresponder, larger studies are needed to assess links between baseline CD8+ expansion and response. Unlike mouse skin, which is dominated by gammadelta T cells, normal human skin has resident alphabeta T cells that are also sequenced, and this complicates analysis of the scalp TCR repertoire.

Concerning this clone: What antigen it recognizes has not been identified. Per-base qualities were not stored, and no clone one base away is much larger.

A distance of 20 bases separates the germline ends of V and J, which lose 7 bases and 1 base respectively. Spanning cysteine to phenylalanine, the CDR3 consists of 17 amino acids. The CDR3 DNA has 51 bases and is translated from base 1. CDR1 and CDR2 are drawn from the germline V gene: SGHRS, YFSETQ. Library preparation was by the immunoSEQ multiplex PCR assay. For TCR sequencing, RNA was extracted from every sample and reverse transcribed into cDNA to serve as template. First-strand cDNA was synthesized using SuperScript III with a 2:1 mix of oligo-dT and random hexamers. Amplification bias was assessed with a synthetic immune receptor repertoire, and residual bias was removed computationally. As for the original processing: Raw reads were preprocessed for error removal, and CDR3 was defined according to IMGT conventions as running from the conserved cysteine to phenylalanine. Clonality was computed by normalizing Shannon entropy by log2 of the number of productive unique TCRs and subtracting the result from 1. Whether scalp clones were CD4 or CD8 was inferred by matching scalp TCRbeta sequences against CD4 and CD8 repertoires sorted from blood. TCRdb provides this immuneACCESS table in a form limited to in-frame rearrangements. Some clones are lacking; in checked studies, under half of them reflect an unresolved V gene, and why the rest are absent is not known. V, J and clone size derive from that table, while D and trimming were established from the DNA sequence. This sample gives 130,000 to 150,000 clones in total; approximately 80% of them show up just once. Of the sample, 20% to 25% is held by the ten largest clones.

The sample's time point, from its label and the paper: around 29 days on oral tofacitinib. Reading the label with the study, this specimen's treatment or condition is: oral pan-JAK inhibitor, 5-10 mg twice daily. Lesional scalp punch biopsies and peripheral blood were collected from alopecia areata patients. PBMCs were separated by density centrifugation and stained for CD3, CD4 and CD8, after which CD4+ and CD8+ T cells were sorted on a FACSAria. The chain is made from TRBV5-1 and TRBJ2-2; the D gene may be TRBD1 or TRBD2, since each aligns over 6 bases. The sequencing here drew on CD8+ T cells sorted from blood, taken at week 4, from a patient treated with tofacitinib. This receptor was obtained from a human donor with alopecia areata. The DNA is TGCGCCAGCTCACTTGGGGGGCTTACCCTGAACACCGGGGAGCTGTTTTTT. It translates as CASSLGGLTLNTGELFF.